A single sample is the source of the 20 T cell receptor beta chains below, sequenced in a study of blood T cell repertoires in COVID-19. The table came from immunoSEQ multiplex PCR; TCRdb's copy has only in-frame clones and leaves some out. The top ten hold approximately 9.4% of the sample, which has roughly 250,000 clones, about 80% seen once. The sample taken for sequencing was peripheral blood. The receptors here all came from a woman older than 75 with acute or convalescent COVID-19.

This chain connects TRBV4-2 to TRBJ2-2, with TRBD1 matching over 12 bases. Germline lookup yields CDR1 LGHNA and CDR2 YNFKEQ. The J segment lost 7 bases and the V segment lost 5 bases, leaving 5 bases of the junction unmatched. CDR3 length equals 15 residues. The CDR3 sequence: CASSSRDRGRGELFF. In nucleotides, the CDR3 is TGTGCCAGCAGCAGCCGGGACAGGGGGCGCGGGGAGCTGTTTTTT.

The chain is built from TRBV5-1 and TRBJ1-2, with D unresolved. Germline assignment: CDR1 SGHRS and CDR2 YFSETQ. The CDR3 sequence is 13 residues long. V lost 3 bases and J 6 bases, leaving 12 bases between the germline ends. DNA for the CDR3: TGCGCCAGCAGCTCCATTCCGGGGAATGGCTACACCTTC. Amino acids: CASSSIPGNGYTF. The full variable domain, its missing parts supplied by reference TRBV5-1 and TRBJ1-2, is KAGVTQTPRYLIKTRGQQVTLSCSPISGHRSVSWYQQTPGQGLQFLFEYFSETQRNKGNFPGRFSGRQFSNSRSEMNVSTLELGDSALYLCASSSIPGNGYTFGSGTRLTVV.

The genes are TRBV27 and TRBJ1-2, with D tentatively TRBD1 (6 bases). This CDR3 spans 13 amino acids. Trimming removed 5 bases from V and 7 bases from J, with 14 bases in between. Germline assignment: CDR1 MNHEY and CDR2 SMNVEV (reference sequence). The CDR3 here is CASSRTAQGGYTF. The CDR3 nucleotides read TGTGCCAGCAGTCGGACAGCCCAGGGTGGCTACACCTTC.

The chain is built from TRBV6-5 and TRBJ2-7, with 11 bases lining up with TRBD1. Germline CDR1 and CDR2: MNHEY and SVGAGI. The CDR3 contains 12 residues. V lost 8 bases to trimming and J lost 7 bases; unmatched junction nucleotides: 4. CDR3 residues: CASRTGGGEQYF. The CDR3 region has the DNA TGTGCCAGCCGGACAGGGGGCGGAGAGCAGTACTTC.

The gene calls are TRBV18 and TRBJ2-3; 9 bases are a match to TRBD2. The J segment lost 3 bases and the V segment lost 1 base, leaving 2 bases of the junction unmatched. Germline V gene sequence: CDR1 KGHSH, CDR2 LQKENI. This CDR3 comprises 15 residues. The CDR3 sequence: CASSPQGLATDTQYF. Here the CDR3 DNA reads TGTGCCAGCTCACCACAGGGACTAGCTACAGATACGCAGTATTTT.

The rearrangement links TRBV18 to TRBJ2-2; 8 nucleotides agree with TRBD1. The length of the CDR3 is 16 residues. The germline V gene has CDR1 KGHSH and CDR2 LQKENI. V was pared by 1 base and J by 1 base, with 2 bases of the junction left unmatched. The CDR3 DNA sequence: TGTGCCAGCTCACCACTCGGGACAGGGAACACCGGGGAGCTGTTTTTT. Protein sequence: CASSPLGTGNTGELFF. Based on the CDR3 plus reference TRBV18 and TRBJ2-2, the full variable domain is NAGVMQNPRHLVRRRGQEARLRCSPMKGHSHVYWYRQLPEEGLKFMVYLQKENIIDESGMPKERFSAEFPKEGPSILRIQQVVRGDSAAYFCASSPLGTGNTGELFFGEGSRLTVL.

V usage is TRBV28 and J usage is TRBJ1-5, with D possibly TRBD1 on 6 matching bases. Germline V CDR1 and CDR2: MDHEN, SYDVKM. Trimming stripped 1 base from V and 2 bases from J, with 15 bases between. The CDR3 has 17 amino acids. This CDR3 reads CASSLFLYREGNQPQHF. The CDR3 DNA reads as TGTGCCAGCAGTTTATTCCTCTACAGGGAAGGCAATCAGCCCCAGCATTTT.

The CDR3 sequence is CASSKVEDYEQYF. The CDR3 DNA follows: TGTGCCAGCAGCAAAGTAGAAGACTACGAGCAGTACTTC. The gene calls are TRBV21-1 and TRBJ2-7; the table's D call, TRBD2, has no DNA check behind it. TRBV21-1 is reported as a pseudogene. CDR3 size: 13 residues.

The rearrangement joins TRBV7-2 to TRBJ1-5, with D maybe TRBD1 (6 bases). This CDR3 is 16 amino acids long. The V gene lost 5 bases and the J gene lost 3 bases, with 17 bases spanning the gap. Germline CDR1 reads SGHTA; CDR2 reads FQGNSA. The CDR3 nucleotides read TGTGCCAGCAGCCCGACAACAGGGAGGGTCAATCAGCCCCAGCATTTT. This sequence encodes CASSPTTGRVNQPQHF.

The gene calls are TRBV5-4 and TRBJ1-1, with TRBD1 identical over 7 bases. This CDR3 comprises 17 residues. Germline CDR1 reads SGHNT; CDR2 reads YYREEE (reference sequence). J was trimmed by 1 base and V by 3 bases; bases with no gene match: 12. CDR3 coding DNA: TGTGCCAGCAGCTCCCCCGGGACAGCTCTTCCGAACACTGAAGCTTTCTTT. Translating gives CASSSPGTALPNTEAFF.

The CDR3 sequence: CASSLAGGGNTIYF. The CDR3 region has the DNA TGCGCCAGCAGCTTGGCCGGCGGCGGAAACACCATATATTTT. The V call is TRBV5-1, the J call TRBJ1-3; D is uncertain. Germline V lookup: CDR1 SGHRS, CDR2 YFSETQ. This CDR3 spans 14 amino acids. The germline V and J ends were trimmed by 0 bases and 4 bases, with 8 bases remaining between them.

This chain connects TRBV7-2 to TRBJ2-7; 8 positions match TRBD1. The CDR3 runs 18 residues. After removal of 0 bases from V and 3 bases from J, the junction contained 13 bases not matched to a gene. Germline-derived CDR1 and CDR2 are SGHTA and FQGNSA. The CDR3 region is CASSLADPGQGLDYEQYF. As DNA, the CDR3 is TGTGCCAGCAGCTTAGCCGACCCAGGACAGGGATTAGACTACGAGCAGTACTTC.

The chain carries TRBV9 and TRBJ1-6; D may be TRBD1 (6 bases). The CDR3 totals 15 residues. CDR1 is SGDLS, CDR2 YYNGEE, per germline. V was shortened by 4 bases and J by 8 bases, with 16 bases between the two germline ends. The CDR3, as DNA: TGTGCCAGCAGCTCCCGCCCGGACAGTTATTCACCCCTCCACTTT. It yields the protein CASSSRPDSYSPLHF.

V gene TRBV18 combines with J gene TRBJ1-1, with 11 bases lining up with TRBD1. V was pared by 6 bases and J by 4 bases, with 16 bases of the junction left unmatched. The CDR3 covers 18 residues. Germline V gene lookup returns CDR1 KGHSH and CDR2 LQKENI. Written as DNA, the CDR3 is TGTGCCAGCTCCCTAACCCGGGACAGGGGGGGTAGTGGCACTGAAGCTTTCTTT. Protein product: CASSLTRDRGGSGTEAFF.

The V gene is TRBV5-5, the J gene TRBJ1-1, with unresolved D. CDR1 and CDR2 from the germline V gene are SGHKS and YYEKEE (reference sequence). V was clipped by 2 bases and J by 6 bases, with 14 bases between them. The CDR3 loop spans 14 amino acids. The CDR3 reads CASSFSSGISEAFF. Written as DNA, the CDR3 is TGTGCCAGCAGCTTTTCTTCCGGGATCTCTGAAGCTTTCTTT.

V usage is TRBV18 and J usage is TRBJ1-2; 9 bases line up with TRBD1. The CDR3 contains 13 residues. Trimming took 10 bases from V and 5 from J; bases not matched to a gene: 8. Germline V lookup: CDR1 KGHSH, CDR2 LQKENI. The CDR3 DNA reads as TGTGCCACCGGGACAGGGACCCTATATGGCTACACCTTC. Protein product: CATGTGTLYGYTF.

This clone has more than one count but fewer than ten. The gene calls are TRBV6-6 and TRBJ2-7; tentatively, D is TRBD2 (5 bases). The germline V gene has CDR1 MNHNY and CDR2 SVGAGI (reference sequence). This CDR3 contains 14 residues. V lost 2 bases to trimming and J lost 2 bases, with 10 bases between them. DNA for the CDR3: TGTGCCAGCAGTTACCGGGGAAATGCCTACGAGCAGTACTTC. This translates into CASSYRGNAYEQYF.

The rearrangement uses TRBV27 and TRBJ2-6; a possible D gene is TRBD2 (6 bases). This CDR3 has 15 residues. V lost 8 bases to trimming and J lost 2 bases, with 13 bases between them. In germline, CDR1 is MNHEY, CDR2 SMNVEV (reference sequence). CDR3 coding DNA: TGTGCCAGCCGCCTCTCGGGGGCTGGGGCCAACGTCCTGACTTTC. Translated, it gives CASRLSGAGANVLTF. Full variable domain (remainder filled in from reference TRBV27 and TRBJ2-6): EAQVTQNPRYLITVTGKKLTVTCSQNMNHEYMSWYRQDPGLGLRQIYYSMNVEVTDKGDVPEGYKVSRKEKRNFPLILESPSPNQTSLYFCASRLSGAGANVLTFGAGSRLTVL.

V usage is TRBV7-3 and J usage is TRBJ2-2; D is possibly TRBD2 (5 bases). Germline loops: CDR1 SGHTA, CDR2 FQGTGA. The CDR3 covers 15 residues. The V end was cut by 5 bases, the J end by 2 bases, with 12 bases between. CDR3 DNA: TGTGCCAGCAGCCCCACGGGAACAAACACCGGGGAGCTGTTTTTT. It translates to CASSPTGTNTGELFF.

V and J are TRBV5-6 and TRBJ2-5, with a possible D match to TRBD2 (5 bases). Germline lookup yields CDR1 SGHDT and CDR2 YYEEEE. The V end was cut by 5 bases, the J end by 5 bases, with 16 bases between. The CDR3 spans 14 residues. DNA for the CDR3: TGTGCCAGCAGTATGGCGGCTAGCTGGGAGACCCAGTACTTC. Translating it yields CASSMAASWETQYF.